One and the same sample provided the 20 T cell receptor beta chains below, sequenced in a study of T cells after yellow fever vaccination. Each CDR3 protein gets one entry after TCRdb re-called the 5' RACE reads with MiXCR. Found here are around 63,000 distinct CDR3 sequences, approximately 8% of them singletons; the top ten hold roughly a third. This material consisted of CD8+ T cells sorted from PBMCs, taken 15 days after the yellow fever booster vaccination. These TCRs come from a man aged 25 to 45 who received the YFV17D yellow fever vaccine.

The sample holds many counts of this clonotype. J is TRBJ2-7 and V is TRBV5-1, with D possibly called TRBD1 or TRBD2 (5 bases each). The CDR3 contains 17 residues. Germline V gene sequence: CDR1 SGHRS, CDR2 YFSETQ. Trimming shortened V by 2 bases and J by 0 bases, and 18 bases separated the two germline ends. CDR3 sequence: CASSLTLGTDPSYEQYF. CDR3 coding DNA: TGCGCCAGCAGCTTAACCCTAGGGACGGACCCCTCCTACGAGCAGTACTTC.

This clonotype was detected ten times or more. This chain uses TRBV5-1 with TRBJ1-3; D unclear. CDR3 length: 11 residues. The germline V and J ends were trimmed by 5 bases and 8 bases, with 8 bases remaining between them. CDR1 SGHRS and CDR2 YFSETQ come from the germline V gene. The CDR3, as DNA: TGCGCCAGCAGTCCCGGTGACACCATATATTTT. Its translation: CASSPGDTIYF.

This clonotype was recorded many times. The chain recombines TRBV5-1 with TRBJ2-7, with D perhaps TRBD1 (6 bases). CDR1 is SGHRS, CDR2 YFSETQ, per germline. Trimming stripped 4 bases from V and 0 bases from J, with 14 bases between. The CDR3 is 15 amino acids. CDR3 region: CASSLAGQPSYEQYF. CDR3 DNA sequence: TGCGCCAGCAGCCTAGCCGGACAGCCCTCCTACGAGCAGTACTTC.

This clonotype was observed many times. The CDR3 loop reads CASSSTGAGGYTF. The DNA of the CDR3 is TGTGCCAGCTCCTCGACAGGGGCCGGCGGCTACACCTTC. The J gene is TRBJ1-2, the V gene TRBV18; 8 bases map to TRBD1. The CDR3 has 13 residues. The germline V gene has CDR1 KGHSH and CDR2 LQKENI. The V segment lost 6 bases and the J segment 8 bases; nucleotides outside the gene matches: 8.

This clonotype was counted ten times or more. The chain is built from TRBV11-2 and TRBJ2-5; D is possibly TRBD2 (6 bases). Trimming cost V 5 bases and J 5 bases, with 15 bases left between them. From germline, CDR1 is SGHAT and CDR2 FQNNGV. The CDR3 covers 14 residues. The CDR3 loop reads CASSPYPGDETQYF. The CDR3 region has the DNA TGTGCCAGCAGCCCCTACCCGGGAGACGAGACCCAGTACTTC. The complete variable domain, with remaining parts taken from reference TRBV11-2 and TRBJ2-5, reads EAGVAQSPRYKIIEKRQSVAFWCNPISGHATLYWYQQILGQGPKLLIQFQNNGVVDDSQLPKDRFSAERLKGVDSTLKIQPAKLEDSAVYLCASSPYPGDETQYFGPGTRLLVL.

This clonotype was counted at least ten times. This rearrangement joins TRBV5-1 to TRBJ2-7; D not resolved. V lost 0 bases and J 0 bases, leaving 7 bases between the germline ends. The CDR3 has 14 residues. Germline CDR1 SGHRS, CDR2 YFSETQ. CDR3 in DNA: TGCGCCAGCAGCTTGGGACTTCTCTCCTACGAGCAGTACTTC. As protein: CASSLGLLSYEQYF.

This clonotype was detected ten times or more. The J gene is TRBJ2-4, the V gene TRBV5-1, with D possibly being TRBD1 (5 bases). Germline V gives CDR1 SGHRS, CDR2 YFSETQ. CDR3 size: 18 residues. Trimming took off 3 bases at V and 0 bases at J, with 19 bases between the two ends. Here the CDR3 DNA reads TGCGCCAGCAGCTCGCACTTGGACACCTCCCCAGCCAAAAACATTCAGTACTTC. As protein: CASSSHLDTSPAKNIQYF.

There are many counts of this clonotype. CDR3 protein: CSVPLGQGGEQYF. Written as DNA, the CDR3 is TGCAGCGTACCACTGGGACAGGGAGGGGAGCAGTACTTC. The chain combines TRBV29-1 with TRBJ2-7, with TRBD1 identical over 9 bases. Germline loops: CDR1 SQVTM, CDR2 ANQGSEA. V shed 6 bases and J 7 bases; nucleotides not matched to a gene: 10. The CDR3 contains 13 residues.

This clonotype came up many times. This chain links TRBV10-1 with TRBJ2-3; unclear D gene. Germline CDR1 reads WNHNN; CDR2 reads SYGVQD (reference sequence). The CDR3 has 15 residues. Trimming shortened V by 3 bases and J by 4 bases, and 14 bases separated the two germline ends. CDR3 nucleotide sequence: TGCGCCAGCAGTGATGGTTCGAGAGGCCCAGATACGCAGTATTTT. It codes for CASSDGSRGPDTQYF.

Ten or more counts support this clonotype. The chain combines TRBV12-5 with TRBJ2-1; D uncertain. V was pared by 2 bases and J by 9 bases, with 17 bases between. CDR1 and CDR2 (germline): LGHNT, FRNRAP. This CDR3 is 15 amino acids long. CDR3 amino acids: CASGLYNSPGVEQFF. CDR3 DNA: TGTGCTAGTGGTTTGTATAATTCGCCTGGGGTTGAGCAGTTCTTC.

This clonotype has only a few counts. This rearrangement joins TRBV28 to TRBJ1-3; a weak D match, TRBD1 (5 bases). Germline-derived CDR1 and CDR2 are MDHEN and SYDVKM. CDR3 length: 14 residues. V shed 4 bases and J shed 3 bases, with 10 bases lying between them. CDR3: CASSYGTHGNTIYF. The CDR3 DNA reads as TGTGCCAGCAGTTACGGGACCCATGGAAACACCATATATTTT.

This clonotype was recorded many times. V gene TRBV27 combines with J gene TRBJ2-7, with a tentative D call TRBD2 (5 bases). CDR3 length equals 13 residues. Germline values: CDR1 MNHEY, CDR2 SMNVEV (reference sequence). The ends were cut back, 9 bases at V and 1 base at J, with 13 bases in the middle. Here the CDR3 reads CASGERESYEQYF. The DNA of the CDR3 is TGTGCCAGTGGGGAGAGGGAATCCTACGAGCAGTACTTC.

Ten or more counts support this clonotype. The J gene is TRBJ2-7, the V gene TRBV12-3 or TRBV12-4; 9 nucleotides align to TRBD1. The V gene end was trimmed by 6 bases and the J gene end by 4 bases; junction bases not matched to a gene: 10. The CDR3 is made up of 15 amino acids. The CDR3 DNA follows: TGTGCCAGCAGCCCGGCACAGGGGGCTACTTACGAGCAGTACTTC. This translates into CASSPAQGATYEQYF.

V and J are TRBV7-9 and TRBJ2-7, with D maybe TRBD1 (7 bases). The CDR3 has 15 amino acids. Germline CDR1 is SEHNR and CDR2 is FQNEAQ (reference sequence). With 5 bases removed from V and 0 bases from J, the gap between germline ends came to 14 bases. CDR3 DNA sequence: TGTGCCAGCAGCGGAGGGCGGGACAGCTCCTACGAGCAGTACTTC. Translation gives CASSGGRDSSYEQYF.

This clonotype was observed at least ten times. The rearrangement uses TRBV4-1 and TRBJ2-7, with D perhaps matching TRBD2 (5 bases). CDR1 MGHRA and CDR2 YSYEKL come from the germline V gene. The CDR3 is 15 residues long. The V end lost 2 bases, the J end lost 2 bases, and 13 bases lay between the germline ends. CDR3 residues: CASSQQSWGAYEQYF. In DNA, the CDR3 is TGCGCCAGCAGCCAACAGTCCTGGGGAGCCTACGAGCAGTACTTC.

This clonotype has at least ten counts. The rearrangement uses TRBV5-1 and TRBJ2-1, with D perhaps being TRBD1 or TRBD2 (5 bases each). Trimming removed 3 bases from V and 10 bases from J, with 14 bases in between. The CDR3 loop spans 13 amino acids. From germline, CDR1 is SGHRS and CDR2 YFSETQ. For the CDR3, the DNA is TGCGCCAGCAGCTCGGGACCACCAACGGAGCAGTTCTTC. It is translated as CASSSGPPTEQFF. Together with reference TRBV5-1 and TRBJ2-1, the CDR3 gives the full variable domain: KAGVTQTPRYLIKTRGQQVTLSCSPISGHRSVSWYQQTPGQGLQFLFEYFSETQRNKGNFPGRFSGRQFSNSRSEMNVSTLELGDSALYLCASSSGPPTEQFFGPGTRLTVL.

This clonotype was detected ten times or more. The rearrangement joins TRBV4-2 to TRBJ2-2; TRBD2 matches at 9 bases. Germline CDR1 reads LGHNA; CDR2 reads YNFKEQ. The CDR3 spans 18 residues. The V gene end was trimmed by 1 base and the J gene end by 5 bases; junction bases not matched to a gene: 11. CDR3 protein: CASSQAGLAPRGTGELFF. CDR3 nucleotide sequence: TGTGCCAGCAGCCAAGCGGGACTAGCCCCAAGGGGGACCGGGGAGCTGTTTTTT.

In this sample, this clonotype turned up many times. This chain joins TRBV4-1 and TRBJ2-5; D remains unclear. Trimming took 4 bases from V and 0 from J, leaving 3 bases between them. The CDR3 is made up of 12 amino acids. Germline V gene lookup returns CDR1 MGHRA and CDR2 YSYEKL. CDR3 nucleotides: TGCGCCAGCAGCCGAAACCAAGAGACCCAGTACTTC. Its translation: CASSRNQETQYF.

This clonotype has ten or more counts. V gene TRBV5-6 combines with J gene TRBJ2-7; D call uncertain. Trimming left V 3 bases short and J 5 bases short, with 15 bases between. The CDR3 sequence is 14 residues long. Germline V lookup: CDR1 SGHDT, CDR2 YYEEEE. The CDR3 DNA sequence: TGTGCCAGCAGCTACTTCCCTCGAGTCCACGAGCAGTACTTC. Residues: CASSYFPRVHEQYF.

Many counts were recorded for this clonotype. This rearrangement joins TRBV19 to TRBJ2-7, with 12 bases aligning to TRBD2. The CDR3 extends over 14 amino acids. The V gene's germline CDR1 is LNHDA and CDR2 SQIVND (reference sequence). V dropped 3 bases and J dropped 3; count of bases not matched to a gene: 0. CDR3 protein: CASSMGLAGYEQYF. CDR3 DNA: TGTGCCAGTAGTATGGGACTAGCGGGCTACGAGCAGTACTTC.